This TCR beta chain appears in the sequencing data of a study of post-analysis software for immune sequencing data (dated by TCRdb to between 2015 and 2017). For the wider study: Disease courses on record covered relapsing-remitting, secondary progressive and progressive-relapsing multiple sclerosis, though some patients had no subtype annotation. The patient repertoires were compared against 11 previously published healthy control repertoires obtained from donors aged 6 to 25 years. A subset of samples was prepared in parallel using single-end sample barcoding, then pooled and co-amplified after Illumina adapter ligation. What the study reported, not specific to this receptor: Direct clustering with F measure revealed strong co-clustering of samples prepared in the same batch, which led to a batch-effect correction. Normalized Chao1 diversity was significantly lower in multiple sclerosis patients than controls, suggesting substantial peripheral T-cell clonal expansion. The control group was slightly older than the multiple sclerosis patient group. Significantly higher frequencies in patients than in controls were found for roughly 5 TRBV segments, including TRBV5-6, TRBV5-1 and TRBV20-1.

Library preparation was by PCR. The listed sequencing device is Illumina HiSeq 2500. Unique molecular identifiers were incorporated into TCR beta cDNA libraries to reduce PCR and sequencing biases. About 500,000 cDNA molecules were obtained for every 1 to 10 million input T cells, so each molecule roughly corresponded to one T cell. The patient libraries were prepared and sequenced with the same protocol used for the earlier healthy control dataset. Samples belonging to the same batch were prepared together, multiplexed and sequenced on a shared HiSeq lane. The source study handled its data this way. MIGEC was used to process the raw barcoded reads, and molecular identifier groups with only a single read were discarded before consensus assembly and CDR3 extraction. Clonotype tables were post-analysed with VDJtools, normalizing diversity by down-sampling all datasets to the smallest sample size. To correct batch-related cross-sample contamination, repertoire overlap clustering matched CDR3 amino acid sequences but not nucleotide sequences. TCRdb applied fastp at Q25 and MiXCR to the public reads, then kept only in-frame beta chains. Rows are unified per CDR3 protein, each entry keeping the most common DNA and genes. For this entry, the V and J calls and clone size follow TCRdb and not the study's own pipeline. The sample table shows hundreds of thousands of distinct CDR3 sequences, and approximately 50% are seen once. The ten largest clones take up 4% to 5.5% of the sample.

To demonstrate the VDJtools post-analysis software, TCR beta repertoires were profiled from the peripheral blood of more than 10 young patients with multiple sclerosis. The multiple sclerosis patients were children and adolescents ranging in age from roughly 6 to 16 years. On this clonotype: Its antigen remains unidentified. No qualities accompany the bases; no much larger clone lies one base away.

Trimming at the junction amounts to 6 bases on V and 5 bases on J, and the germline ends lie 13 bases apart. From the cysteine through the phenylalanine, the CDR3 covers 13 amino acids. Of the read, only the CDR3 DNA is kept; its 39 bases are in frame from base 1. Sequenced sample: blood. This clonotype originated in a girl aged 10 to 17 with multiple sclerosis. Recombination linked TRBV12-3 or TRBV12-4 to TRBJ1-1; the D gene is perhaps TRBD1, on 5 matching bases. The nucleotide sequence reads TGTGCCAGCAGGGGCAGGGAGGGGACTGAAGCTTTCTTT. Its protein reads: CASRGREGTEAFF.